Shown below are 11 T cell receptor beta chains from a single sample sequenced in a study of shared T cell receptors in the human thymus (dated by TCRdb to the early 2020s). To prepare the library, the immunoSEQ multiplex PCR assay was applied. Drawn from immuneACCESS, this table holds only the in-frame rearrangements with V and J called that TCRdb kept. Clones are partly lost; checked studies trace under half to an unresolved V gene and leave the rest unexplained. The sample contains hundreds of thousands of clones, more than 75% of them found a single time. About 0.013% of the sample goes to the ten largest clones. The same sample was also used in a study of human thymus T cells.

Sequencing was done on a sample of thymocytes. The receptors were gathered from a boy in the first two years of life with a congenital heart defect. Donor details come from another sample of the same person, matched by shared clones.

J is TRBJ2-3 and V is TRBV7-9; TRBD2 agrees at 7 bases. Germline CDR1 is SEHNR and CDR2 is FQNEAQ (reference sequence). Trimming at V came to 5 bases and at J to 6 bases, leaving 11 bases not matched to a gene. There are 15 residues in the CDR3. The DNA of the CDR3 is TGTGCCAGCAGCGCCCAGGGAGGGAACTCGGATACGCAGTATTTT. This translates into CASSAQGGNSDTQYF.

The chain employs TRBV6-5 and TRBJ1-2; the match to TRBD1 covers 8 bases. CDR3 length equals 16 residues. Germline assignment: CDR1 MNHEY and CDR2 SVGAGI. V lost 3 bases, J lost 3 bases, and 9 bases stayed unmatched. For the CDR3, the DNA is TGTGCCAGCAGTTATCTCTCCGGGACAGGCTACTATGGCTACACCTTC. This gives the protein CASSYLSGTGYYGYTF.

The chain carries TRBV2 and TRBJ2-5; D is unresolved. Germline V lookup: CDR1 SNHLY, CDR2 FYNNEI. This CDR3 spans 11 amino acids. V was cut by 8 bases and J by 5 bases, with 9 bases left in between. CDR3 bases: TGTGCCAGCGACTTCACGGAGACCCAGTACTTC. Translated: CASDFTETQYF.

The CDR3 region has the DNA TGCGCCAGCAGTGAGGGAGGGGTGGGCCCCCAAGAGACCCAGTACTTC. Its protein product is CASSEGGVGPQETQYF. This chain connects TRBV10-1 to TRBJ2-5; D is possibly TRBD2 (6 bases). The CDR3 runs 16 residues. In germline, CDR1 is WNHNN, CDR2 SYGVQD (reference sequence). Trimming removed 2 bases at V and 1 base at J, with 14 bases between.

The sample holds a few counts of this clone. The CDR3 loop is CSASADYEQYF. The CDR3 DNA follows: TGCAGTGCTAGCGCGGACTACGAGCAGTACTTC. J is TRBJ2-5 and V is TRBV20-1; D call uncertain. The assigned J gene may be wrong: the sequence end matches TRBJ2-7 better. Germline loops: CDR1 DFQATT, CDR2 SNEGSKA (reference sequence). This CDR3 has 11 amino acids.

The CDR3 region is CASSLGSGRASGTGELFF. In nucleotides, the CDR3 is TGTGCCAGCAGCTTGGGTAGCGGGAGGGCCTCCGGCACCGGGGAGCTGTTTTTT. The V gene is TRBV5-4, the J gene TRBJ2-2; 11 positions match TRBD2. Germline CDR1 and CDR2: SGHNT and YYREEE (reference sequence). The CDR3 totals 18 residues. The junction had 8 bases not matched to a gene; V was cut back by 0 bases and J by 4 bases.

The chain joins TRBV5-4 to TRBJ2-5, with a tentative D call TRBD1 (6 bases). The germline V gene has CDR1 SGHNT and CDR2 YYREEE (reference sequence). CDR3 size: 15 residues. Trimming took 0 bases from V and 4 from J, leaving 13 bases between them. CDR3 DNA sequence: TGTGCCAGCAGCTTGGACCGGGACACAGGAGAGACCCAGTACTTC. Amino acid sequence: CASSLDRDTGETQYF.

The gene calls are TRBV4-3 and TRBJ2-7, with 15 bases that match TRBD2. Germline values: CDR1 LGHNA, CDR2 YSLEER. Trimming took 2 bases from V and 2 from J; bases not matched to a gene: 10. This CDR3 is built from 19 residues. Here the CDR3 DNA reads TGCGCCAGCAGCCAAACACTGGGACTAGCGGGAGGCGAGCCCTACGAGCAGTACTTC. Translation gives CASSQTLGLAGGEPYEQYF.

This clone was counted once. The chain recombines TRBV5-1 with TRBJ2-5, with 11 bases aligning to TRBD2. With the DNA end fitting TRBJ2-7 better, the J assignment may be wrong. The germline V gene encodes CDR1 SGHRS and CDR2 YFSETQ. The CDR3 length is 16 residues. CDR3 nucleotide sequence: TGCGCCAGCAGAATCCTAGCGGGAGGAGGGTTTAACGAGCAGTACTTC. Its translation: CASRILAGGGFNEQYF.

This clone was counted once. The genes are TRBV14 and TRBJ1-2; D is undetermined. CDR1 and CDR2 (germline): SGHDN, FVKESK. Trimming cost V 0 bases and J 6 bases, with 11 bases left between them. This CDR3 comprises 14 residues. This CDR3 is CASSQDGRWNGYTF. The DNA of the CDR3 is TGTGCCAGCAGCCAAGACGGCAGGTGGAATGGCTACACCTTC.

Turning to this clone: Sequence at one end of the junction differs from germline and may be a read error. This chain uses TRBV7-2 with TRBJ2-3, with 10 bases matching TRBD2. Germline CDR1 is SGHTA and CDR2 is FQGNSA. This CDR3 contains 14 residues. CDR3 in amino acids: CASSLAGALDTQYF. CDR3 in DNA: TGTGCCAGCAGCCTAGCGGGAGCTTTAGATACGCAGTATTTT.